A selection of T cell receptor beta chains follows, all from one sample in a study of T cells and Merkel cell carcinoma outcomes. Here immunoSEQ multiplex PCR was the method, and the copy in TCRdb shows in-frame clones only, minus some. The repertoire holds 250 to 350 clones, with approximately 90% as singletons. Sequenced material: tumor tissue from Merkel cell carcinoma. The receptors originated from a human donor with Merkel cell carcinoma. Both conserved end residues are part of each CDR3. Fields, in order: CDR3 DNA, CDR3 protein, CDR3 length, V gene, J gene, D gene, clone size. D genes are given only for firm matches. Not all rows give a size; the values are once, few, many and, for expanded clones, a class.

CDR3 DNA: TGTGCCAGCACTGACGGGAGCAATCAGCCCCAGCATTTT; CDR3 protein: CASTDGSNQPQHF; CDR3 length: 13; V gene: TRBV28; J gene: TRBJ1-5; D gene: .; clone size: .
CDR3 DNA: TGTGCCAGCTCACCTGACAGGGGGACTGAAGCTTTCTTT; CDR3 protein: CASSPDRGTEAFF; CDR3 length: 13; V gene: TRBV18; J gene: TRBJ1-1; D gene: TRBD1; clone size: .
CDR3 DNA: TGTGCCAGCAGCTTGGGGACAGGGCCCACCGGGGAGCTGTTTTTT; CDR3 protein: CASSLGTGPTGELFF; CDR3 length: 15; V gene: TRBV5-4; J gene: TRBJ2-2; D gene: TRBD1; clone size: once
CDR3 DNA: TGTGCCAGCAGCGTAGAGGGTTACAATGAGCAGTTCTTC; CDR3 protein: CASSVEGYNEQFF; CDR3 length: 13; V gene: TRBV9; J gene: TRBJ2-1; D gene: .; clone size: .
CDR3 DNA: TGTGCCAGCAGCTTTGCCTCCTCCCTACTGAACGAGCAGTACTTC; CDR3 protein: CASSFASSLLNEQYF; CDR3 length: 15; V gene: TRBV5-4; J gene: TRBJ2-7; D gene: .; clone size: once
CDR3 DNA: TGTGCCAGCAGTCTAGGGACTAGCGGCGTCAATGAGCAGTTCTTC; CDR3 protein: CASSLGTSGVNEQFF; CDR3 length: 15; V gene: TRBV27; J gene: TRBJ2-1; D gene: TRBD2; clone size: .
CDR3 DNA: TGTGCCAGCAGCTTAGGGCAGTCCGAACAGTACTTC; CDR3 protein: CASSLGQSEQYF; CDR3 length: 12; V gene: TRBV11-2; J gene: TRBJ2-7; D gene: .; clone size: .
CDR3 DNA: TGTGCCTGGAGGGACAGCTACGAGCAGTACTTC; CDR3 protein: CAWRDSYEQYF; CDR3 length: 11; V gene: TRBV30; J gene: TRBJ2-7; D gene: .; clone size: .
CDR3 DNA: TGTGCCAGCAGCCCACCGACTGACTATGAGCAGTTCTTC; CDR3 protein: CASSPPTDYEQFF; CDR3 length: 13; V gene: TRBV7-2; J gene: TRBJ2-1; D gene: .; clone size: once
CDR3 DNA: TGCGCCAGCAGCCAAGACCCCAGGGTTGGAAACACCATATATTTT; CDR3 protein: CASSQDPRVGNTIYF; CDR3 length: 15; V gene: TRBV4-3; J gene: TRBJ1-3; D gene: .; clone size: .
CDR3 DNA: TGTGCCAGCAGCGAAACGACAGGAGGGGTTGGCTACACCTTC; CDR3 protein: CASSETTGGVGYTF; CDR3 length: 14; V gene: TRBV6-1; J gene: TRBJ1-2; D gene: .; clone size: .
CDR3 DNA: TGTGCCAGCAGCCTTACTAGCGGCACCGGGGAGTTGTTTTTT; CDR3 protein: CASSLTSGTGELFF; CDR3 length: 14; V gene: TRBV7-9; J gene: TRBJ2-2; D gene: TRBD2; clone size: .
CDR3 DNA: TGTGCCAGCAGCTTTCTACCGGGACAGGGGTTTGAAGCTTTCTTT; CDR3 protein: CASSFLPGQGFEAFF; CDR3 length: 15; V gene: TRBV9; J gene: TRBJ1-1; D gene: TRBD1; clone size: .
CDR3 DNA: TGTGCCAGCAGCCAAGGGTACGAGCGGGGTAGCGGCTACACCTTC; CDR3 protein: CASSQGYERGSGYTF; CDR3 length: 15; V gene: TRBV14; J gene: TRBJ1-2; D gene: .; clone size: .
CDR3 DNA: TGTGCCAGCTTACTAGACAGAACTGAAAAACTGTTTTTT; CDR3 protein: CASLLDRTEKLFF; CDR3 length: 13; V gene: TRBV18; J gene: TRBJ1-4; D gene: .; clone size: .
CDR3 DNA: TGTGCCAGCAGCCAACAGGGGGCTCTAAGCGAGCAGTACTTC; CDR3 protein: CASSQQGALSEQYF; CDR3 length: 14; V gene: TRBV7-2; J gene: TRBJ2-7; D gene: TRBD1; clone size: .
CDR3 DNA: TGTGTCAGCAGCCACCGGGACAGGGCAAATGAGCAGTTCTTC; CDR3 protein: CVSSHRDRANEQFF; CDR3 length: 14; V gene: TRBV11-3; J gene: TRBJ2-1; D gene: TRBD1; clone size: .
CDR3 DNA: TGTGCCAGCAGTGACCTCCTGGAGGAACACTTC; CDR3 protein: CASSDLLEEHF; CDR3 length: 11; V gene: TRBV5-6; J gene: TRBJ2-5; D gene: .; clone size: few
CDR3 DNA: TGTGCCAGCAGTTCGATCGGCCGTGGAGATACGCAGTATTTT; CDR3 protein: CASSSIGRGDTQYF; CDR3 length: 14; V gene: TRBV2; J gene: TRBJ2-3; D gene: .; clone size: .
CDR3 DNA: TGTGCCAGCAGCCGTGGGACGGGAGGTGAGCAGTTCTTC; CDR3 protein: CASSRGTGGEQFF; CDR3 length: 13; V gene: TRBV7-2; J gene: TRBJ2-1; D gene: TRBD2; clone size: few
CDR3 DNA: TGTGCCAGCAGCCGAGGGGGCTCGGGACAGCCCCAGCATTTT; CDR3 protein: CASSRGGSGQPQHF; CDR3 length: 14; V gene: TRBV6-1; J gene: TRBJ1-5; D gene: TRBD1; clone size: .
CDR3 DNA: TGTGCCAGCAGCTTAAACGGACGGGCAGATACGCAGTATTTT; CDR3 protein: CASSLNGRADTQYF; CDR3 length: 14; V gene: TRBV7-3; J gene: TRBJ2-3; D gene: .; clone size: .
CDR3 DNA: TGTGCCAGCAGCCCCCGGGCCTATCGCGAGCAGTACTTC; CDR3 protein: CASSPRAYREQYF; CDR3 length: 13; V gene: TRBV11-3; J gene: TRBJ2-7; D gene: .; clone size: .
CDR3 DNA: TGTGCCAGCAGCTTGGCCCCGGGACTCCCTGATACGCAGTATTTT; CDR3 protein: CASSLAPGLPDTQYF; CDR3 length: 15; V gene: TRBV5-4; J gene: TRBJ2-3; D gene: .; clone size: .
CDR3 DNA: TGTGCCAGCAGCCGTACAATCAGGACCGAAGCTTTCTTT; CDR3 protein: CASSRTIRTEAFF; CDR3 length: 13; V gene: TRBV7-2; J gene: TRBJ1-1; D gene: .; clone size: .